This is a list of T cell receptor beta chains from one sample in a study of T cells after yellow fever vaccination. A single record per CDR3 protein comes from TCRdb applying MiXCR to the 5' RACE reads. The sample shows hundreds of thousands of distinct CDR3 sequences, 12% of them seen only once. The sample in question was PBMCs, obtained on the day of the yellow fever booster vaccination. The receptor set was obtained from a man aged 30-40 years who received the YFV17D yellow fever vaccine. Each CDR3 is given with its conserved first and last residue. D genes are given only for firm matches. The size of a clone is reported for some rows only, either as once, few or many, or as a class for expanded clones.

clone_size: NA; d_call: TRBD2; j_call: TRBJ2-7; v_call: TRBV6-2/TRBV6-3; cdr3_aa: CASSYLRGPGGPTEQYF; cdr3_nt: TGTGCCAGCAGTTACTTGAGAGGTCCGGGAGGGCCAACCGAGCAGTACTTC
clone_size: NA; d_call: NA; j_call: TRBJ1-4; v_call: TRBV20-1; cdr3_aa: CSARGGLEANEKLFF; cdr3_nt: TGCAGTGCTAGAGGGGGACTGGAGGCTAATGAAAAACTGTTTTTT
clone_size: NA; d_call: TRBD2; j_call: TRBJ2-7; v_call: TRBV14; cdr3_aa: CASSKMSLRLAGLYEQYF; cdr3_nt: TGTGCCAGCAGCAAGATGAGCCTTCGACTAGCGGGACTTTACGAGCAGTACTTC
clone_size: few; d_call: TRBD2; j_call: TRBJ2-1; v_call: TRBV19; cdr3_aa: CASTKGLAGGSNEQFF; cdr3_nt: TGTGCCAGTACCAAGGGACTAGCGGGAGGGTCTAATGAGCAGTTCTTC
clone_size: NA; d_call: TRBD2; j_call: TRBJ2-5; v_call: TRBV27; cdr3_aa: CASSASGTSGSETQYF; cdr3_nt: TGTGCCAGCAGTGCCTCCGGGACTAGCGGGAGTGAGACCCAGTACTTC
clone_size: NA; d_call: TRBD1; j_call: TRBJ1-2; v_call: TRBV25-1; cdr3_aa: CASEGDRGYGYTF; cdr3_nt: TGTGCCAGCGAGGGGGACAGGGGCTATGGCTACACCTTC
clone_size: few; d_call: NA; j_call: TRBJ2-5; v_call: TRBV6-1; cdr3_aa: CASRFLGMEETQYF; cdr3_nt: TGTGCCAGCAGGTTCTTGGGGATGGAGGAGACCCAGTACTTC
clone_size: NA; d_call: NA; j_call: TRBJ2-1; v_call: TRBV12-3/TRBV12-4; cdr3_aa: CASSSYTGVYEQFF; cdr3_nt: TGTGCCAGCAGTTCCTACACGGGCGTTTATGAGCAGTTCTTC
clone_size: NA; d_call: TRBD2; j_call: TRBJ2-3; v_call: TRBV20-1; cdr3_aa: CSAASGSRTDTQYF; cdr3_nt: TGCAGTGCGGCTAGCGGGAGTAGGACAGATACGCAGTATTTT
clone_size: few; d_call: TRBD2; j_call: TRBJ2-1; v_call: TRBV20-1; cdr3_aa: CSARDPTSPGGYNEQFF; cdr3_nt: TGCAGTGCTAGAGACCCGACTAGCCCTGGTGGTTACAATGAGCAGTTCTTC
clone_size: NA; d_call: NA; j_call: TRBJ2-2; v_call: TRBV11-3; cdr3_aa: CASSLGGALDTGELFF; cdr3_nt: TGTGCCAGCAGCTTAGGCGGGGCGTTGGACACCGGGGAGCTGTTTTTT
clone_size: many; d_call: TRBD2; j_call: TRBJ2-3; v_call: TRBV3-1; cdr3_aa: CASSSGTNTDTQYF; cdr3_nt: TGTGCCAGCAGTTCCGGGACTAACACAGATACGCAGTATTTT
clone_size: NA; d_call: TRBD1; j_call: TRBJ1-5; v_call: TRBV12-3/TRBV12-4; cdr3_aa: CASSFGRGSNQPQHF; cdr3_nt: TGTGCCAGCAGTTTTGGCAGGGGGAGCAATCAGCCCCAGCATTTT
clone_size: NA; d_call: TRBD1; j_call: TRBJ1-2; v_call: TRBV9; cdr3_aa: CASSVSGTGEGGYTF; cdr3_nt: TGTGCCAGCAGCGTCTCCGGGACAGGGGAAGGGGGCTACACCTTC
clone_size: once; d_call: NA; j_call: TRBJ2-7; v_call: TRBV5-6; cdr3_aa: CASSPGIGSYEQYF; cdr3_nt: TGTGCCAGCAGCCCCGGGATAGGGTCCTACGAGCAGTACTTC
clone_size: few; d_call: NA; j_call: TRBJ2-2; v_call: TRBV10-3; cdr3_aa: CAISVQGGTGELFF; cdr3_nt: TGTGCCATCAGTGTCCAGGGCGGCACCGGGGAGCTGTTTTTT
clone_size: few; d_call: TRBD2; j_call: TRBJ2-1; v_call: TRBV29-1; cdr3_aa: CSVAGLMTGGVPLDEQFF; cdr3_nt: TGCAGCGTCGCGGGGCTAATGACGGGAGGCGTCCCCCTCGATGAGCAGTTCTTC
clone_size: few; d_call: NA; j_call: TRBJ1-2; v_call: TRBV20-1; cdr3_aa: CSARGDSNLYGYTF; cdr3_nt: TGCAGTGCCAGGGGAGACAGTAATCTCTATGGCTACACCTTC
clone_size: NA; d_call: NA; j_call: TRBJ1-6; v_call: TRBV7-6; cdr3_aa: CASSFGQTNSPLHF; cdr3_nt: TGTGCCAGCAGCTTCGGACAGACCAATTCACCCCTCCACTTT
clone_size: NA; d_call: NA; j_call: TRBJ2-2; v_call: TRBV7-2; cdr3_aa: CASSLAQLTGELFF; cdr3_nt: TGTGCCAGCAGCTTAGCGCAGTTGACCGGGGAGCTGTTTTTT
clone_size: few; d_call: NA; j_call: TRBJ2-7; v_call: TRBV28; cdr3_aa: CASGLEGYEQYF; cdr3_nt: TGTGCCAGCGGCCTCGAAGGCTACGAGCAGTACTTC
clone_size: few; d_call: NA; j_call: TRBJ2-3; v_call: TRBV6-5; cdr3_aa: CASSYRADAHGDTQYF; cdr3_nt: TGTGCCAGCAGTTACAGGGCAGATGCACATGGAGATACGCAGTATTTT
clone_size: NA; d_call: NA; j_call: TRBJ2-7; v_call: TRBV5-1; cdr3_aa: CASSHGGREFDEQYF; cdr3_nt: TGCGCCAGCAGCCATGGCGGCAGGGAGTTCGACGAGCAGTACTTC
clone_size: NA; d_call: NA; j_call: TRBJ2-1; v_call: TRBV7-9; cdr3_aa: CASSLRQSSYNEQFF; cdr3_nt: TGTGCCAGCAGTTTACGACAGAGCTCCTACAATGAGCAGTTCTTC
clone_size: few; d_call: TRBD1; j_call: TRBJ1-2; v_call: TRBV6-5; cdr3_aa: CASRSTGEGYTF; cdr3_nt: TGTGCCAGCAGATCGACAGGGGAGGGCTACACCTTC
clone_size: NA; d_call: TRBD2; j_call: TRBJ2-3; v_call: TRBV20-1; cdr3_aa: CSAERERGDTQYF; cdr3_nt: TGCAGTGCCGAGCGGGAGAGGGGTGATACGCAGTATTTT
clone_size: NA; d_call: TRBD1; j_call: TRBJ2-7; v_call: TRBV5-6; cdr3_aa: CASSGDGQGSYEQYF; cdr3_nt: TGTGCCAGCAGCGGAGATGGACAGGGTTCCTACGAGCAGTACTTC
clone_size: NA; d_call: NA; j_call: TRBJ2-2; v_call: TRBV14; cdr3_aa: CASSQDAQMARSRLANTGELFF; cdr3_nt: TGTGCCAGCAGCCAAGACGCCCAAATGGCCAGGAGTAGACTCGCGAACACCGGGGAGCTGTTTTTT
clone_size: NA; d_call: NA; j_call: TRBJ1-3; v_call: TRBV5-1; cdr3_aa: CASSPGTDFSGNTIYF; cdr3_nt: TGCGCCAGCAGCCCCGGGACGGACTTCTCTGGAAACACCATATATTTT
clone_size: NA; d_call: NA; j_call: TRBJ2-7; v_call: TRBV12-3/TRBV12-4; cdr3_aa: CASSQTPPYEQYF; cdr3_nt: TGTGCCAGCAGTCAGACACCACCCTACGAGCAGTACTTC
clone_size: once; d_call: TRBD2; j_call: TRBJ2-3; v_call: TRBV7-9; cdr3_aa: CASRATGTTLTDTQYF; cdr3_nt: TGTGCCAGCAGAGCAACCGGGACTACGCTCACAGATACGCAGTATTTT
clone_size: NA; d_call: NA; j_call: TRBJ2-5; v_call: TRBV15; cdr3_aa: CATSRDFQVGETQYF; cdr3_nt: TGTGCCACCAGCAGAGATTTTCAGGTGGGGGAGACCCAGTACTTC
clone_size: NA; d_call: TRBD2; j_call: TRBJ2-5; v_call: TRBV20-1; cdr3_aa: CSAMGLADISLETQYF; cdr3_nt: TGCAGTGCTATGGGACTAGCGGACATTTCCTTAGAGACCCAGTACTTC
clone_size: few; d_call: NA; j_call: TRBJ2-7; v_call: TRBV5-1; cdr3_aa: CASSLARTGIEQYF; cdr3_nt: TGCGCCAGCAGCTTGGCACGTACAGGGATCGAGCAGTACTTC
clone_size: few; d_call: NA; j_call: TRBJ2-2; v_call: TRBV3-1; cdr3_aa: CASSSFRDGELFF; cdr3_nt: TGTGCCAGCAGCTCCTTCAGGGACGGGGAGCTGTTTTTT
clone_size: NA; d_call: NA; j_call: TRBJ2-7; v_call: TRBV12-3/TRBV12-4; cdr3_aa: CASSLQESYEQYF; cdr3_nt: TGTGCCAGCAGCCTACAGGAATCCTACGAGCAGTACTTC
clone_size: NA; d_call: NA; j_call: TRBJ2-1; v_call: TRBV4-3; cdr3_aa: CASSQPGIRQFF; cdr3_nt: TGCGCCAGCAGCCAGCCAGGGATTCGGCAGTTCTTC
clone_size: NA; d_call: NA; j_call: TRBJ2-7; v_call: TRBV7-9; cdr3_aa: CASSLDGKAYEQYF; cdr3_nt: TGTGCCAGCAGCTTAGATGGAAAGGCCTACGAGCAGTACTTC
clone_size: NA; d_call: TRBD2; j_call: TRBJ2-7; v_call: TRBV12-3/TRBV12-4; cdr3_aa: CASTLAGGPYEQYF; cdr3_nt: TGTGCCAGCACTCTAGCGGGAGGTCCCTACGAGCAGTACTTC
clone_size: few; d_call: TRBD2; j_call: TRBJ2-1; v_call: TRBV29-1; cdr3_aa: CSVSGLAKSINEQFF; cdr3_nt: TGCAGCGTTTCCGGACTAGCCAAATCTATTAATGAGCAGTTCTTC
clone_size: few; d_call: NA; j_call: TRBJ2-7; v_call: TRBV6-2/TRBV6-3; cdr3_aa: CASSYLRGRDEQYF; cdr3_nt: TGTGCCAGCAGTTACTTGAGGGGTCGGGACGAGCAGTACTTC
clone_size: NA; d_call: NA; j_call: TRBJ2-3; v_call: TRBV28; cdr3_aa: CASSFRTTDTQYF; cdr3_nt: TGTGCCAGCAGTTTCCGGACCACAGATACGCAGTATTTT
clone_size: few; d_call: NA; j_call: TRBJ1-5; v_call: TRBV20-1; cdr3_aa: CSARTGRGNQPQHF; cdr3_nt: TGCAGTGCTAGGACCGGGCGCGGCAATCAGCCCCAGCATTTT
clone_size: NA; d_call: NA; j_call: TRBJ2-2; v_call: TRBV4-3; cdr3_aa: CASSQDSVNYGTGELFF; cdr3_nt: TGCGCCAGCAGCCAAGATTCCGTCAATTATGGGACCGGGGAGCTGTTTTTT
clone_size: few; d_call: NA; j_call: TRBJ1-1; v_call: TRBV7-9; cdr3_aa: CASSLAGVVTEAFF; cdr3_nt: TGTGCCAGCAGCTTAGCGGGGGTGGTTACTGAAGCTTTCTTT
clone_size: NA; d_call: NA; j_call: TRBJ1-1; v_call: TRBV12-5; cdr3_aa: CASGLVATAPEAFF; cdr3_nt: TGTGCTAGTGGTTTGGTAGCGACAGCCCCCGAAGCTTTCTTT
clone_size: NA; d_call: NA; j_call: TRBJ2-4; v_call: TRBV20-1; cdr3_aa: CSASASTKKNIQYF; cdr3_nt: TGCAGTGCTAGCGCCTCTACCAAGAAAAACATTCAGTACTTC
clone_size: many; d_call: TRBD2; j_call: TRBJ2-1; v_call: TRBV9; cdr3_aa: CASSVAGGPVDEQFF; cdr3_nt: TGTGCCAGCAGCGTAGCGGGAGGGCCTGTCGATGAGCAGTTCTTC
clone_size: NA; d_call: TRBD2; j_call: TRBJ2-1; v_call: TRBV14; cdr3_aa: CASSHFGSAGDEQFF; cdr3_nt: TGTGCCAGCAGCCATTTCGGGAGTGCGGGGGATGAGCAGTTCTTC
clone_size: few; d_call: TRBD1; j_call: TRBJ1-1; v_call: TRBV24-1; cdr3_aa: CATSEPGQGRTFF; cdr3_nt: TGTGCCACCAGTGAACCTGGACAGGGGCGAACTTTCTTT
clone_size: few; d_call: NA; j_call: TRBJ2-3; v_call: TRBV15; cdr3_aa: CATSSQDTQYF; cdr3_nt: TGTGCCACCAGCTCACAAGATACGCAGTATTTT
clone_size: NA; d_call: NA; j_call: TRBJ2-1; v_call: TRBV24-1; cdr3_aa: CATSDSVASNEQFF; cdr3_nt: TGTGCCACCAGTGATTCTGTGGCTTCAAATGAGCAGTTCTTC
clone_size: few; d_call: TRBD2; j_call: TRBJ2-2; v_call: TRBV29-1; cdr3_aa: CSHSAGGAGELFF; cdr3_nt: TGCAGTCATTCGGCGGGAGGGGCCGGGGAGCTGTTTTTT
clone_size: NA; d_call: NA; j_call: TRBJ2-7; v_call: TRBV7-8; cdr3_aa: CASSLESGRPNEQYF; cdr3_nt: TGTGCCAGCAGCTTAGAATCGGGCCGCCCTAACGAGCAGTACTTC
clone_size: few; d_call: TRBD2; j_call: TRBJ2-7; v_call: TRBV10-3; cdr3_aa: CASARGVSGPYEQYF; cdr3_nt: TGTGCCAGCGCCCGGGGGGTTAGCGGCCCCTACGAGCAGTACTTC